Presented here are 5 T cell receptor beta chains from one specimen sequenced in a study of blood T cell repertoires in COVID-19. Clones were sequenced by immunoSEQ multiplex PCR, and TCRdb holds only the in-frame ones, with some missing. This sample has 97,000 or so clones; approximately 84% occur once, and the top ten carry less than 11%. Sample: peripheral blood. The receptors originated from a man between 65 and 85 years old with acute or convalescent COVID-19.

The CDR3 DNA is TGTGCCAGCAGTACCGACCACGGGGAGACCCAGTACTTC. It translates to CASSTDHGETQYF. J is TRBJ2-5 and V is TRBV11-3; D remains ambiguous. V was pared by 6 bases and J by 5 bases, with 13 bases between. This CDR3 spans 13 amino acids. Germline loops: CDR1 SGHNT, CDR2 YENEEA.

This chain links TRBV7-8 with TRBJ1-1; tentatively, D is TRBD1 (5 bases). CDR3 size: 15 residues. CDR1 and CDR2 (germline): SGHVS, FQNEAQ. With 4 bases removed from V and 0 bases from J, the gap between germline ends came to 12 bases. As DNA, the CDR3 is TGTGCCAGCAGCTCAAGGGTGGGGCTGAACACTGAAGCTTTCTTT. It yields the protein CASSSRVGLNTEAFF.

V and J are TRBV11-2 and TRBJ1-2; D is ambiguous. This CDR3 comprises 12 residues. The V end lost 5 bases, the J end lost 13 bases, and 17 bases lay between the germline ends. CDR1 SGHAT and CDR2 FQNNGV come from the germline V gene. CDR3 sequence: CASSASLLTGTF. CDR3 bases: TGTGCCAGCAGCGCAAGCCTCCTAACGGGCACCTTC.

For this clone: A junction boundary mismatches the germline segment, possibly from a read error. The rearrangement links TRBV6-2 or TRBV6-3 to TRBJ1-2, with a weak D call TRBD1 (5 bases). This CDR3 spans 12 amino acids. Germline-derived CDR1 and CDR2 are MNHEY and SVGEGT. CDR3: CASSYLDRPGRF. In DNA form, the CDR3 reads TGTGCCAGCAGTTACCTTGACAGACCTGGACGTTTC.

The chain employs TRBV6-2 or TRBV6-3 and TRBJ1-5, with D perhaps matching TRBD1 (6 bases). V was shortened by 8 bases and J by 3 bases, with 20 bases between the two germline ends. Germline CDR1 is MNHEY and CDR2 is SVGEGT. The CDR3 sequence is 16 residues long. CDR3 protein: CASGQGRGIPNQPQHF. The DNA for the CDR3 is TGTGCCAGCGGCCAGGGCAGGGGAATCCCCAATCAGCCCCAGCATTTT.